This TCR beta chain was captured by sequencing in a study of T cells in localized non-small cell lung cancer. Study observations and caveats: Adjacent lung was found to contain a median approximately 60 of the top 100 tumor clones. Uninvolved adjacent lung showed peak T cell clonality, exceeding tumor.

This table comes from immunoSEQ multiplex PCR, and its TCRdb copy is limited to in-frame clones, with some not included. The sample has approximately 140,000 clones, about 90% seen once. Of note for this clone: Its antigen is as yet unknown.

V lost 4 bases to trimming and J lost 4 bases; unmatched junction nucleotides: 7. Per germline, CDR1 SGDLS and CDR2 YYNGEE. CDR3 length: 15 residues. This receptor was identified in a female donor older than 55 with stage I lung adenocarcinoma. The rearrangement uses TRBV9 and TRBJ2-2; 7 bases fit TRBD1. This specimen was peripheral blood, taken before any cancer treatment. The CDR3: CASSPRGFSTGELFF. CDR3 DNA: TGTGCCAGCAGCCCCAGGGGGTTCAGCACCGGGGAGCTGTTTTTT. Variable domain in full (rest from reference TRBV9 and TRBJ2-2): DSGVTQTPKHLITATGQRVTLRCSPRSGDLSVYWYQQSLDQGLQFLIQYYNGEERAKGNILERFSAQQFPDLHSELNLSSLELGDSALYFCASSPRGFSTGELFFGEGSRLTVL.